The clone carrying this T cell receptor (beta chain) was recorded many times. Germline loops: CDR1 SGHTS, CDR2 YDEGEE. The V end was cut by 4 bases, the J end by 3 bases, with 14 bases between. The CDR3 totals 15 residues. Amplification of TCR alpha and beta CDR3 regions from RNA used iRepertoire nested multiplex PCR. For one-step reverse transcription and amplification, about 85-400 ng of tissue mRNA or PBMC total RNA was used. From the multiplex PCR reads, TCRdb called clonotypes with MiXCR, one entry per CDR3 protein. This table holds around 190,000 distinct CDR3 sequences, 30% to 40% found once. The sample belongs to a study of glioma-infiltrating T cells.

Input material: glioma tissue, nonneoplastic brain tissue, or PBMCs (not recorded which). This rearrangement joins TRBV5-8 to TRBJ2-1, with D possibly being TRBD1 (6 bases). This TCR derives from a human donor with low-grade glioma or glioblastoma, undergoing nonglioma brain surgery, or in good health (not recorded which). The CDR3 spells CASSEAGVLYNEQFF. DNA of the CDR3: TGTGCCAGCAGCGAAGCAGGGGTGCTCTACAATGAGCAGTTCTTC.